This is a list of T cell receptor beta chains from one sample in a study of blood T cells in healthy people across ages. Via MiXCR, TCRdb re-called the 5' RACE reads, giving one row per CDR3 protein. The sample carries under 1,100,000 distinct CDR3 sequences, under 30% recorded once. The sample also formed part of further work on T cells of mothers and their children.

The source material was blood. These receptor sequences come from a girl aged 2-10 years in good health. CDR3s include the opening cysteine and the closing phenylalanine or tryptophan. D genes are given only for firm matches. For some rows the clone size is stated as once, few or many, or as a class when expanded; others skip it.

v_gene: TRBV29-1; j_gene: TRBJ2-7; d_gene: TRBD1; abundance: .; CDR3aa: CSVRPGTVYEQYF
v_gene: TRBV7-8; j_gene: TRBJ2-3; d_gene: TRBD1; abundance: few; CDR3aa: CASSLEGDRPLTDTQYF
v_gene: TRBV9; j_gene: TRBJ2-7; d_gene: .; abundance: .; CDR3aa: CASSAPDSPYEQYF
v_gene: TRBV6-6; j_gene: TRBJ2-1; d_gene: .; abundance: few; CDR3aa: CASRMDRLNEQFF
v_gene: TRBV7-9; j_gene: TRBJ2-1; d_gene: .; abundance: .; CDR3aa: CASSLGAALPWNEQFF
v_gene: TRBV28; j_gene: .; d_gene: TRBD1; abundance: few; CDR3aa: CASSDTGEVHYEQYF
v_gene: TRBV25-1; j_gene: TRBJ2-5; d_gene: TRBD2; abundance: few; CDR3aa: CASSELGLEETQYF
v_gene: TRBV20-1; j_gene: TRBJ1-2; d_gene: .; abundance: .; CDR3aa: CSAPLDRTSEGYTF
v_gene: TRBV10-3; j_gene: TRBJ2-2; d_gene: TRBD2; abundance: few; CDR3aa: CASASGTATGELFF
v_gene: TRBV4-2; j_gene: TRBJ1-1; d_gene: .; abundance: .; CDR3aa: CASSPRAEGYLAFF
v_gene: TRBV7-2; j_gene: TRBJ1-2; d_gene: TRBD1; abundance: .; CDR3aa: CASSLRGQGDGYTF
v_gene: TRBV7-2; j_gene: TRBJ2-7; d_gene: .; abundance: few; CDR3aa: CASSSGRKSYEQYF
v_gene: TRBV28; j_gene: TRBJ2-1; d_gene: .; abundance: .; CDR3aa: CASSLGLPLNEQFF
v_gene: TRBV7-2; j_gene: .; d_gene: TRBD2; abundance: .; CDR3aa: CASSPRASGGDYNEQFF
v_gene: TRBV20-1; j_gene: TRBJ2-5; d_gene: TRBD2; abundance: few; CDR3aa: CSAAPGTSGVYSETQYF
v_gene: TRBV29-1; j_gene: TRBJ2-1; d_gene: .; abundance: few; CDR3aa: CSVGTGNEQFF
v_gene: TRBV2; j_gene: TRBJ1-1; d_gene: .; abundance: .; CDR3aa: CASSEYLKNEAFF
v_gene: TRBV3-1; j_gene: TRBJ2-1; d_gene: .; abundance: few; CDR3aa: CASSQVSRGDYNEQFF
v_gene: TRBV5-1; j_gene: TRBJ2-7; d_gene: TRBD1; abundance: .; CDR3aa: CASSWTGVDEQYF
v_gene: TRBV7-9; j_gene: TRBJ1-1; d_gene: .; abundance: few; CDR3aa: CASGGQEEILAFF
v_gene: TRBV6-5; j_gene: .; d_gene: .; abundance: .; CDR3aa: CASRKTSYEQYF
v_gene: TRBV6-2/TRBV6-3; j_gene: TRBJ2-1; d_gene: TRBD2; abundance: .; CDR3aa: CASSLLAGVSNEQFF
v_gene: TRBV9; j_gene: .; d_gene: TRBD2; abundance: .; CDR3aa: CASSTSGGEVYEQFF
v_gene: TRBV12-3/TRBV12-4; j_gene: TRBJ2-7; d_gene: TRBD1; abundance: few; CDR3aa: CASSGQAVHEQYF
v_gene: TRBV7-9; j_gene: .; d_gene: .; abundance: few; CDR3aa: CALGGLGETQYF
v_gene: TRBV7-8; j_gene: TRBJ2-7; d_gene: .; abundance: few; CDR3aa: CASSLTGLRSYEQYF
v_gene: TRBV11-2; j_gene: TRBJ2-1; d_gene: .; abundance: few; CDR3aa: CASSLDSPSIHGEQFF